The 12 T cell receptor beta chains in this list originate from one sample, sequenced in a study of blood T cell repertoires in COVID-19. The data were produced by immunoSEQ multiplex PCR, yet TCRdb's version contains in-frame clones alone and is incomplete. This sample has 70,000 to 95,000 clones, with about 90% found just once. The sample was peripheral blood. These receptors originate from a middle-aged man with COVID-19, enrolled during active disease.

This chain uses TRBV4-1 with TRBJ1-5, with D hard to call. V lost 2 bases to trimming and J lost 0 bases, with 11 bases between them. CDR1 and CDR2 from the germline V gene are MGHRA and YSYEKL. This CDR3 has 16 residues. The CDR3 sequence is CASSQPNSYSNQPQHF. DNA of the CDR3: TGCGCCAGCAGCCAACCCAATAGCTATAGCAATCAGCCCCAGCATTTT.

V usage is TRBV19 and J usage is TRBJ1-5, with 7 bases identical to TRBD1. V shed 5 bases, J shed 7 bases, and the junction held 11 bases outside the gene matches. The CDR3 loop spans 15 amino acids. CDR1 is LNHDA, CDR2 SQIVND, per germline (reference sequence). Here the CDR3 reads CASSLIQGRGQPQHF. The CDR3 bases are TGTGCCAGTAGTCTTATACAGGGGCGCGGGCAGCCCCAGCATTTT.

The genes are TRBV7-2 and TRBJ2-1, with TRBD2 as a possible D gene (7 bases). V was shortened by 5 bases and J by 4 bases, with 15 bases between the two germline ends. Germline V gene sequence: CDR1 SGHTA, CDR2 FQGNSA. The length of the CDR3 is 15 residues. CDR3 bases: TGTGCCAGCAGCAGCACGGGGGGCCTTTACAATGAGCAGTTCTTC. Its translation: CASSSTGGLYNEQFF.

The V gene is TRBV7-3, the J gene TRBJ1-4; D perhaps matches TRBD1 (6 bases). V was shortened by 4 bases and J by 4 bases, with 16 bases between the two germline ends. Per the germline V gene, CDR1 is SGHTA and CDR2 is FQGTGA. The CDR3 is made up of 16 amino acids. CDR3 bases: TGTGCCAGCAGCTCCCCGGACAGAGAACTTAATGAAAAACTGTTTTTT. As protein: CASSSPDRELNEKLFF. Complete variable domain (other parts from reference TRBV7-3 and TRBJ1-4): GAGVSQTPSNKVTEKGKYVELRCDPISGHTALYWYRQSLGQGPEFLIYFQGTGAADDSGLPNDRFFAVRPEGSVSTLKIQRTERGDSAVYLCASSSPDRELNEKLFFGSGTQLSVL.

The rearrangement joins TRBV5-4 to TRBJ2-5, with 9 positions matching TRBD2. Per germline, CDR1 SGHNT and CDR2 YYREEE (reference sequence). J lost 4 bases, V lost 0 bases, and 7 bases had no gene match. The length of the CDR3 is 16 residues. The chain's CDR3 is CASSLAGRGGGETQYF. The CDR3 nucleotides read TGTGCCAGCAGCTTGGCCGGGCGGGGGGGCGGAGAGACCCAGTACTTC.

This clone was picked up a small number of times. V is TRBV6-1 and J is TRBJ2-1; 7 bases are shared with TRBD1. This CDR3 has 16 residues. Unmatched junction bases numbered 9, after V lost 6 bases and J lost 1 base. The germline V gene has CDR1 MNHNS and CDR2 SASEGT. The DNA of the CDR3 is TGTGCCAGCAGAGAAAGGGACAGCGTTTCCTACAATGAGCAGTTCTTC. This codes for CASRERDSVSYNEQFF.

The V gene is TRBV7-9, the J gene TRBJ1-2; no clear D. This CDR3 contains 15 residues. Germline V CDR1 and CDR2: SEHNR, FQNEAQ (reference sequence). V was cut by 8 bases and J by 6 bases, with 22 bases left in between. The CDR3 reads CASALQATPNDGYTF. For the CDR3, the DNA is TGTGCCAGCGCGCTCCAGGCCACTCCAAACGATGGCTACACCTTC. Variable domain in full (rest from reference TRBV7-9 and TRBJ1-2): DTGVSQNPRHKITKRGQNVTFRCDPISEHNRLYWYRQTLGQGPEFLTYFQNEAQLEKSRLLSDRFSAERPKGSFSTLEIQRTEQGDSAMYLCASALQATPNDGYTFGSGTRLTVV.

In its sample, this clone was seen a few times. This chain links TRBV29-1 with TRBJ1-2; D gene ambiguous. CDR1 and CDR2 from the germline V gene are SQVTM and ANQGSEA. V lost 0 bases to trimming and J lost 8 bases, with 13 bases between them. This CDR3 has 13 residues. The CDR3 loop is CSVEDPEGRGYTF. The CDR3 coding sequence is TGCAGCGTTGAAGATCCGGAAGGGAGAGGCTACACCTTC.

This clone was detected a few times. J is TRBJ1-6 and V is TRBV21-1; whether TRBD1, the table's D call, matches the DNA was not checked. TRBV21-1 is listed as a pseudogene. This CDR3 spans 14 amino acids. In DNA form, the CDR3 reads TGTGCCAGCAGAAGGACAGCAGATAATTCACCCCTCCACTTT. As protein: CASRRTADNSPLHF.

Written as DNA, the CDR3 is TGCGCCAGCAGCCCCCGGGACAGGGGGCCGGGCTACACCTTC. Translated, it gives CASSPRDRGPGYTF. The chain uses TRBV5-1 and TRBJ1-2, with 12 bases lining up with TRBD1. The CDR3 has 14 residues. The V gene's germline CDR1 is SGHRS and CDR2 YFSETQ. V gave up 4 bases and J gave up 8 bases; unmatched junction bases: 6.

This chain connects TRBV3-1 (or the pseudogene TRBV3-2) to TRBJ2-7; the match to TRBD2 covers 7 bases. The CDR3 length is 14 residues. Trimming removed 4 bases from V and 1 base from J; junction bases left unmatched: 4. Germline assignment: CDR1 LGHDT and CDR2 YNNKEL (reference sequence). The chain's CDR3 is CASSRASGSYEQYF. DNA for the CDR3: TGTGCCAGCAGCCGTGCTAGCGGATCCTACGAGCAGTACTTC.

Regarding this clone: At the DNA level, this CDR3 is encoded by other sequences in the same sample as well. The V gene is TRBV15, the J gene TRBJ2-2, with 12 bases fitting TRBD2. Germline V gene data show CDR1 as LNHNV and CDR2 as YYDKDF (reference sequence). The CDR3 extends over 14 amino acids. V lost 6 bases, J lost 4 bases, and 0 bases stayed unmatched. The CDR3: CATRLAGGTGELFF. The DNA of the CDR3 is TGTGCCACCAGACTAGCGGGGGGCACCGGGGAGCTGTTTTTT.